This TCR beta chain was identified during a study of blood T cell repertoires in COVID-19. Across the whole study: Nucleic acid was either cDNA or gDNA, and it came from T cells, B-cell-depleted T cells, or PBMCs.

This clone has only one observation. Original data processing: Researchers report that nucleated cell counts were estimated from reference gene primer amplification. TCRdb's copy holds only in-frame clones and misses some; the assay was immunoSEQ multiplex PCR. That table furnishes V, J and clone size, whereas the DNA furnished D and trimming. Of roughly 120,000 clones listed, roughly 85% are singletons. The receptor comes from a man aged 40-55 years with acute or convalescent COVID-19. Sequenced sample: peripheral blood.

CDR3 coding DNA: TGTGCCAGTAGTATGACGGGATCCTACAATGAGCAGTTCTTC. Residues: CASSMTGSYNEQFF. The V and J genes are TRBV19 and TRBJ2-1, with D possibly matching TRBD2 (5 bases). This CDR3 is built from 14 residues. V lost 3 bases, J lost 1 base, and 7 bases lay in between. Germline CDR1 reads LNHDA; CDR2 reads SQIVND (reference sequence).